The 10 T cell receptor beta chains presented below share a single source sample, sequenced in a study of radiotherapy plus CTLA-4 blockade in lung cancer. Here immunoSEQ multiplex PCR was the method, and the copy in TCRdb shows in-frame clones only, minus some. Of more than 90,000 clones listed, 70% to 90% were seen once; the top ten hold 4.9%. The specimen was peripheral blood, collected from a patient treated with radiotherapy plus ipilimumab. The receptor set was obtained from a human donor with non-small cell lung cancer that progressed on radiotherapy plus ipilimumab.

The chain has TRBV5-1 and TRBJ2-7; the match to TRBD2 covers 7 bases. CDR3 length: 15 residues. In germline, CDR1 is SGHRS, CDR2 YFSETQ. V gave up 3 bases and J gave up 0 bases; unmatched junction bases: 6. The chain's CDR3 is CASSSGLSSSYEQYF. DNA of the CDR3: TGCGCCAGCAGCTCGGGACTATCAAGCTCCTACGAGCAGTACTTC. The complete variable domain, with remaining parts taken from reference TRBV5-1 and TRBJ2-7, reads KAGVTQTPRYLIKTRGQQVTLSCSPISGHRSVSWYQQTPGQGLQFLFEYFSETQRNKGNFPGRFSGRQFSNSRSEMNVSTLELGDSALYLCASSSGLSSSYEQYFGPGTRLTVT.

The J gene is TRBJ2-2, the V gene TRBV11-1; the match to TRBD1 covers 7 bases. Germline V CDR1 and CDR2: SGHAT, FQDESV (reference sequence). The V segment lost 1 base and the J segment 2 bases; nucleotides outside the gene matches: 1. The CDR3 has 15 amino acids. The CDR3, as DNA: TGTGCCAGCAGCTTAGGGACAGGAAACACCGGGGAGCTGTTTTTT. It encodes CASSLGTGNTGELFF.

The CDR3 here is CASSAGYHYEQYF. The DNA of the CDR3 is TGTGCCAGCAGTGCTGGGTACCACTACGAGCAGTACTTC. J is TRBJ2-7 and V is TRBV2; no definite D call. This CDR3 spans 13 amino acids. Trimming took off 4 bases at V and 3 bases at J, with 10 bases between the two ends. Germline CDR1 reads SNHLY; CDR2 reads FYNNEI.

The chain employs TRBV19 and TRBJ2-6; 8 nucleotides line up with TRBD2. Trimming took 5 bases from V and 4 from J; bases not matched to a gene: 7. Germline CDR1 reads LNHDA; CDR2 reads SQIVND (reference sequence). The CDR3 has 16 amino acids. The CDR3 nucleotides are TGTGCCAGTAGTCCTCGGGGGGGTACCGGGGCCAACGTCCTGACTTTC. This codes for CASSPRGGTGANVLTF.

V usage is TRBV6-6 and J usage is TRBJ2-3; possible D gene TRBD2, 5 bases. Germline lookup yields CDR1 MNHNY and CDR2 SVGAGI (reference sequence). CDR3 length: 15 residues. V dropped 0 bases and J dropped 9 bases, with 16 bases sitting between them. The CDR3 here is CASSYSWTPGRTQYF. CDR3 nucleotides: TGTGCCAGCAGTTACTCGTGGACTCCGGGAAGAACGCAGTATTTT.

About this clone itself: Additional DNA sequences in this sample encode the identical CDR3. The chain is built from TRBV2 and TRBJ2-6; D possibly uses TRBD1 or TRBD2 (5 bases each). Between the trimmed V and J ends, which lost 9 bases and 0 bases, there was a span of 12 bases. CDR1 and CDR2 from the germline V gene are SNHLY and FYNNEI. The CDR3 totals 15 residues. As DNA, the CDR3 is TGTGCCAGTAGAAGAGGGACCTCTGGGGCCAACGTCCTGACTTTC. Translated: CASRRGTSGANVLTF.

The chain has TRBV10-3 and TRBJ2-1; D possibly corresponds to TRBD1 (5 bases). The V gene lost 3 bases and the J gene lost 7 bases, with 10 bases spanning the gap. Germline lookup yields CDR1 ENHRY and CDR2 SYGVKD. The CDR3 runs to 13 residues. The CDR3 bases are TGTGCCATCAGTGACAGGGAATTGAATGAGCAGTTCTTC. Residues: CAISDRELNEQFF.

The V gene is TRBV5-1, the J gene TRBJ2-5; no reliable D call. Germline V lookup: CDR1 SGHRS, CDR2 YFSETQ. The CDR3 is 15 residues long. Trimming removed 2 bases at V and 3 bases at J, with 14 bases between. CDR3 bases: TGCGCCAGCAGCTTAGACTGGCCTAAGGAAGAGACCCAGTACTTC. The encoded protein is CASSLDWPKEETQYF.

CDR3 nucleotide sequence: TGTGCCAGCAGCTTTACAGGGATCCCCTATGGCTACACCTTC. As protein: CASSFTGIPYGYTF. The J gene is TRBJ1-2, the V gene TRBV7-2; TRBD1 might be the D (6 bases). The CDR3 is 14 amino acids. Germline-derived CDR1 and CDR2 are SGHTA and FQGNSA. V shed 3 bases and J shed 4 bases, with 12 bases lying between them.

This clone was observed a single time. The V and J genes are TRBV2 and TRBJ2-7; 9 positions match TRBD2. CDR3 length equals 13 residues. V lost 9 bases and J lost 2; bases outside the gene matches: 5. The germline CDR1 and CDR2 sequences are SNHLY and FYNNEI. This chain's CDR3 is CASNAGGTYEQYF. In DNA form, the CDR3 reads TGTGCCAGTAATGCGGGGGGGACCTACGAGCAGTACTTC.